Reported below is one T cell receptor (beta chain). No antigen is known for it. 60 Vbeta and 13 Jbeta primers were used in PCR. Using immunoSEQ multiplex PCR, the repertoire was profiled, and TCRdb retains in-frame clones only, with some absent. The table shows 200,000 to 250,000 clones, with about 81% occurring only once. The data are from a study of cytomegalovirus exposure and HLA in healthy donors. General observations from the study: From TCR beta sequences, most subjects' HLA-A and HLA-B alleles were reportedly predicted accurately. Most TCR beta V segments were productive about 87% or about 30% of the time in an earlier analysis. Cytomegalovirus-associated status was assigned to about 170 TCR beta chains.

Germline trimming cut 1 base from V and 6 bases from J; bases unmatched to any gene: 5. The germline V gene encodes CDR1 LGHNA and CDR2 YNFKEQ. The CDR3 loop spans 18 amino acids. This receptor was identified in a woman in her thirties or forties in good health and CMV-seropositive. The chain joins TRBV4-2 to TRBJ2-2, with 16 positions matching TRBD2. Sequencing was performed on PBMCs. CDR3 coding DNA: TGTGCCAGCAGCCAAGGGGTCGGGACTAGCGGGAGGGCCGGGGAGCTGTTTTTT. Encoded protein: CASSQGVGTSGRAGELFF.